This note documents a single TCR beta chain sequence. The antigen is undetermined. This entry belongs to a study of cytomegalovirus exposure and HLA in healthy donors. Points from the study as a whole: Being productive about 87% or about 30% of the time was typical of most TCR beta V segments in an earlier analysis. TCR beta sequences reportedly predicted most subjects' HLA-A and HLA-B alleles accurately.

The study ran its PCR with 60 Vbeta and 13 Jbeta primers. TCRdb keeps only in-frame clones here, not all; method: immunoSEQ multiplex PCR. The sample consists of fewer than 200,000 clones, approximately 80% of them appearing once. The clonotype was recovered from a man under 40 in good health and CMV-seropositive. The sequencing sample was made of PBMCs.

As DNA, the CDR3 is TGTGCCAGCAGCAGATCGGGACAGCCCTACGAGCAGTACTTC. As protein: CASSRSGQPYEQYF. This chain links TRBV7-8 with TRBJ2-7; 7 bases match TRBD1. The CDR3 consists of 14 residues. CDR1 and CDR2 (germline): SGHVS, FQNEAQ. Trimming cost V 5 bases and J 2 bases; bases outside gene matches: 6.